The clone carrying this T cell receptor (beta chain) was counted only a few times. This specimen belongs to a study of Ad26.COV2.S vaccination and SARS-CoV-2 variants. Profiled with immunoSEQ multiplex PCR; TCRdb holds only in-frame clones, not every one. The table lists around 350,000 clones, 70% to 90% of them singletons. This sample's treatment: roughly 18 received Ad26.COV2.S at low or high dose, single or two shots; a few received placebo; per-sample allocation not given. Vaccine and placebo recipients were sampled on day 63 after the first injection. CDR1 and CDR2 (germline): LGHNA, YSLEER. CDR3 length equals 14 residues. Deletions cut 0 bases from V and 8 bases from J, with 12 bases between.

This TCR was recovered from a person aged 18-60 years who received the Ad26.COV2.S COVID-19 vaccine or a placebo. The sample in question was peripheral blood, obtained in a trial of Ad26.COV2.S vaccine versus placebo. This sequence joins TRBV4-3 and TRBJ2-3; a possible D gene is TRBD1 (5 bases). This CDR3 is CASSQEGAWATQYF. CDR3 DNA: TGCGCCAGCAGCCAAGAAGGGGCGTGGGCTACGCAGTATTTT.